Listed here is a single T cell receptor beta chain. This sample was taken from a study of T cell changes during pregnancy in multiple sclerosis. Germline CDR1 MGHDK, CDR2 SYGVNS. CDR3 length: 17 residues. V trimming: 7 bases; J trimming: 7 bases; junction bases outside the gene matches: 15. Assay: immunoSEQ multiplex PCR; the TCRdb copy retains only in-frame clones and omits some. The repertoire includes 85,000 to 100,000 clones, 85% to 95% of them detected once, and about 3% sits in the top ten. This TCR was sampled from a female donor with multiple sclerosis, enrolled in a pregnancy study. The sequenced sample was peripheral blood, obtained in the first trimester of pregnancy. This chain joins TRBV25-1 and TRBJ2-1; 11 positions match TRBD2. The chain's CDR3 is CASTAPIAGGPRNEQFF. In DNA form, the CDR3 reads TGTGCCAGCACTGCACCGATAGCGGGAGGGCCCAGGAATGAGCAGTTCTTC.